In its sample, the clone carrying this TCR beta chain was seen once. These data come from a study of blood T cell repertoires in COVID-19. Across the study: Nucleic acid was either cDNA or gDNA, and it came from T cells, B-cell-depleted T cells, or PBMCs.

The CDR3 sequence is 13 residues long. Germline loops: CDR1 MNHEY, CDR2 SVGAGI. Between the trimmed V and J ends, which lost 2 bases and 3 bases, there was a span of 7 bases. The authors' processing: By means of reference gene primer amplification, nucleated cell counts were estimated. Only in-frame clones appear in the TCRdb table, and some are missing; sequencing was by immunoSEQ multiplex PCR. The V and J calls and clone size were taken over from that table, and D and trimming were inferred from the DNA. Here the sample spans about 190,000 clones, 82% being singletons. The gene calls are TRBV6-5 and TRBJ1-2; no clear D. The sequence was collected from a woman aged 60-75 years with COVID-19, enrolled during active disease. Sequenced input: peripheral blood. The CDR3 spells CASSYRRDYGYTF. CDR3 nucleotides: TGTGCCAGCAGTTACAGGCGGGACTATGGCTACACCTTC.